Sequencing of this TCR beta chain was carried out in a study of a mutant IDH1 vaccine in newly diagnosed glioma. Across the study: With temozolomide cycles, or 4-6 weeks after radiotherapy alone, vaccination was started. General study results and limits: Among all patients, vaccine-induced immune responses occurred in roughly 93%. Top peripheral T cell clonotype shifts appeared unrelated to pseudoprogression.

Repertoires were generated with immunoSEQ multiplex PCR, while TCRdb's copy carries only in-frame clones and drops some. The sample lists over 95,000 clones, 90% seen once, with under 0.8% in the top ten. For this clone: The antigen remains unidentified.

Time point: week 11, during vaccination. Every vaccination contained 300 ug of the mutant IDH1 20-mer peptide and was paired with topical imiquimod. The CDR3 is made up of 14 amino acids. The V and J ends lost 2 bases and 7 bases, in that order; junction bases with no gene match: 7. Germline V lookup: CDR1 SGDLS, CDR2 YYNGEE. The clonotype comes from a woman in her fifties or sixties with glioma. This material consisted of PBMCs, taken from a glioma patient whose treatment included an IDH1 peptide vaccine. The V and J genes are TRBV9 and TRBJ2-7; 9 bases are shared with TRBD2. The CDR3 loop reads CASSVSGRRGEQYF. CDR3 DNA sequence: TGTGCCAGCAGCGTGAGCGGGAGGCGCGGAGAGCAGTACTTC.